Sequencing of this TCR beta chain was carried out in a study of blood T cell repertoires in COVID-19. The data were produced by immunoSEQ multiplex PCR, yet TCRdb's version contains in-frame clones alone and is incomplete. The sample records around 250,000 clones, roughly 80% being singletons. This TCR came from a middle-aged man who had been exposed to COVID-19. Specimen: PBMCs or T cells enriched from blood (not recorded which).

The CDR3 loop is CASSGLAAYEQYF. CDR3 DNA: TGTGCCAGCAGTGGTCTAGCGGCCTACGAGCAGTACTTC. This sequence joins TRBV25-1 and TRBJ2-7, with 7 bases fitting TRBD2. CDR1 is MGHDK and CDR2 is SYGVNS in the germline V gene. V gave up 4 bases and J gave up 2 bases; unmatched junction bases: 2. The CDR3 has 13 amino acids.